Shown below are 26 T cell receptor beta chains from a single sample sequenced in a study of T cells in Graves' hyperthyroidism and ophthalmopathy. RNA transcripts yielded amplified TCR beta CDR3 regions. The study used the HTBI primer set for a first-round RT-PCR of the TCR CDR3. Each CDR3 protein gets one entry after TCRdb re-called the multiplex PCR reads with MiXCR. The table has 450,000 to 700,000 distinct CDR3 sequences, about 43% seen once. The specimen sequenced was peripheral blood or thyroid tissue (not recorded which). These TCRs come from a woman aged 18 to 35 with Graves' hyperthyroidism.

This clonotype was seen only once. The chain combines TRBV10-1 with TRBJ1-4, with D perhaps TRBD1 (5 bases). This CDR3 has 15 residues. Trimming stripped 0 bases from V and 0 bases from J, with 5 bases between. Germline V gives CDR1 WNHNN, CDR2 SYGVQD (reference sequence). CDR3 in DNA: TGCGCCAGCAGTGAGTCGACAGCAACTAATGAAAAACTGTTTTTT. It translates to CASSESTATNEKLFF.

This clonotype was seen a few times. CDR3 sequence: CATSRDLRGVGTDTQYF. In DNA, the CDR3 is TGTGCCACCAGCAGAGATCTGCGGGGGGTTGGCACAGATACGCAGTATTTT. The chain couples TRBV15 to TRBJ2-3, with 8 bases fitting TRBD2. This CDR3 comprises 17 residues. CDR1 and CDR2 (germline): LNHNV, YYDKDF (reference sequence). Trimming at V came to 0 bases and at J to 1 base, leaving 6 bases not matched to a gene.

This clonotype was detected ten times or more. CDR3 nucleotide sequence: TGTGCCAGTAGGTCCCATCAGGGGAGGGCTCCTCGGACCAACTATGGCTACACCTTC. Amino acids: CASRSHQGRAPRTNYGYTF. V gene TRBV19 combines with J gene TRBJ1-2, with D perhaps TRBD1 (6 bases). Trimming left V 6 bases short and J 2 bases short, with 28 bases between. This CDR3 comprises 19 residues. Germline V gene data show CDR1 as LNHDA and CDR2 as SQIVND (reference sequence).

This clonotype has a count of ten or more. The chain combines TRBV7-9 with TRBJ2-7, with no clear D. With 1 base removed from V and 5 bases from J, the gap between germline ends came to 12 bases. Germline values: CDR1 SEHNR, CDR2 FQNEAQ (reference sequence). CDR3 size: 14 residues. The CDR3 sequence is CASSLDWVDHEQYF. Here the CDR3 DNA reads TGTGCCAGCAGCTTAGACTGGGTTGACCACGAGCAGTACTTC.

The chain has TRBV6-2 or TRBV6-3 and TRBJ1-1; 10 positions match TRBD1. Unmatched junction bases numbered 11, after V lost 6 bases and J lost 10 bases. The CDR3 sequence is 14 residues long. CDR1 is MNHEY, CDR2 SVGEGT, per germline. DNA for the CDR3: TGTGCCAGCAGGGGACAGGGGTCTTACGAGGGAGCTTTCTTT. Protein: CASRGQGSYEGAFF.

This clonotype was observed many times. This chain links TRBV20-1 with TRBJ2-7; D is undetermined. The CDR3 consists of 11 residues. The germline V gene has CDR1 DFQATT and CDR2 SNEGSKA (reference sequence). Trimming shortened V by 4 bases and J by 3 bases, and 7 bases separated the two germline ends. The CDR3 DNA follows: TGCAGTGCTACTAGGGACTACGAGCAGTACTTC. Encoded protein: CSATRDYEQYF.

This sequence joins TRBV3-1 and TRBJ1-5, with a weak D call TRBD1 (6 bases). Trimming removed 1 base at V and 1 base at J, with 11 bases between. Germline CDR1 and CDR2: LGHDT and YNNKEL (reference sequence). The CDR3 covers 16 residues. CDR3 region: CASSQGGGGSNQPQHF. The CDR3 DNA follows: TGTGCCAGCAGCCAAGGAGGCGGGGGCAGCAATCAGCCCCAGCATTTT.

This clonotype showed up many times. V is TRBV7-9 and J is TRBJ2-5; no clear D. This CDR3 region has 13 residues. Between the trimmed V and J ends, which lost 2 bases and 3 bases, there was a span of 7 bases. The V gene's germline CDR1 is SEHNR and CDR2 FQNEAQ (reference sequence). This CDR3 reads CASSLSEEETQYF. The DNA for the CDR3 is TGTGCCAGCAGCTTATCGGAAGAAGAGACCCAGTACTTC.

The chain joins TRBV5-1 to TRBJ2-7, with D tentatively TRBD2 (6 bases). Germline CDR1 SGHRS, CDR2 YFSETQ. Trimming pared 2 bases from V and 0 bases from J, leaving 12 bases between. This CDR3 comprises 15 residues. The CDR3 loop reads CASSFANGSSYEQYF. The CDR3 DNA sequence: TGCGCCAGCAGCTTTGCGAACGGGAGCTCCTACGAGCAGTACTTC.

The V gene is TRBV5-1, the J gene TRBJ2-2; D unclear. Germline V gene lookup returns CDR1 SGHRS and CDR2 YFSETQ. The CDR3 consists of 13 residues. V shed 0 bases and J shed 8 bases, with 8 bases lying between them. The CDR3 bases are TGCGCCAGCAGCTTGGAGGAAGCGGGGGAGCTGTTTTTT. Translating gives CASSLEEAGELFF.

This chain connects TRBV18 to TRBJ1-5; D is perhaps TRBD1 (5 bases). With 5 bases removed from V and 4 bases from J, the gap between germline ends came to 9 bases. Germline CDR1 reads KGHSH; CDR2 reads LQKENI. The CDR3 has 13 residues. For the CDR3, the DNA is TGTGCCAGCTCATCACAGGAAAATCAGCCCCAGCATTTT. Amino acids: CASSSQENQPQHF.

Many counts were recorded for this clonotype. The genes are TRBV19 and TRBJ1-5, with D unclear. The V end was cut by 0 bases, the J end by 7 bases, with 10 bases between. The CDR3 sequence is 14 residues long. Looked up from germline, CDR1 is LNHDA and CDR2 is SQIVND (reference sequence). The CDR3 loop is CASSIEKGNQPQHF. CDR3 DNA: TGTGCCAGTAGTATAGAAAAGGGTAACCAGCCCCAGCATTTT.

For the CDR3, the DNA is TGCAGTGCTAGAGAAGGTGGGGAAGATACGCAGTATTTT. This gives the protein CSAREGGEDTQYF. The chain uses TRBV20-1 and TRBJ2-3, with D uncertain. The CDR3 length is 13 residues. The germline V and J ends were trimmed by 0 bases and 5 bases, with 9 bases remaining between them. The germline V gene encodes CDR1 DFQATT and CDR2 SNEGSKA (reference sequence).

The sample holds many counts of this clonotype. A read error may be the cause here, since a much bigger clone is one base away. The rearrangement uses TRBV6-4 and TRBJ2-2; D is perhaps TRBD1 (5 bases). V gave up 2 bases and J gave up 4 bases, with 5 bases separating them. CDR3 length equals 13 residues. CDR1 and CDR2 (germline): MRHNA, SNTAGT. This CDR3 is CASSDRGTGELFF. The CDR3 DNA follows: TGTGCCAGCAGTGACAGGGGCACCGGGGAGCTGTTTTTT.

Many counts were recorded for this clonotype. The chain employs TRBV20-1 and TRBJ2-7, with 11 bases identical to TRBD2. The J segment lost 0 bases and the V segment lost 1 base, leaving 5 bases of the junction unmatched. CDR3 length: 16 amino acids. Germline V gene sequence: CDR1 DFQATT, CDR2 SNEGSKA (reference sequence). CDR3 amino acids: CSARADTSGSSYEQYF. In nucleotides, the CDR3 is TGCAGTGCTAGAGCCGATACTAGCGGGAGCTCCTACGAGCAGTACTTC.

This clonotype was counted ten times or more. CDR3 sequence reads: CASSLGQGETGELFF. CDR3 sequence (DNA): TGTGCCAGCAGCTTAGGACAGGGGGAAACCGGGGAGCTGTTTTTT. The V call is TRBV7-8, the J call TRBJ2-2; 9 bases line up with TRBD1. The V gene's germline CDR1 is SGHVS and CDR2 FQNEAQ. The V segment lost 1 base and the J segment 5 bases; nucleotides outside the gene matches: 2. This CDR3 contains 15 residues.

This chain links TRBV7-9 with TRBJ2-5, with 8 bases matching TRBD1. Unmatched junction bases numbered 4, after V lost 4 bases and J lost 0 bases. The CDR3 consists of 15 residues. Per germline, CDR1 SEHNR and CDR2 FQNEAQ (reference sequence). DNA for the CDR3: TGTGCCAGCAGCTCCCCGGGACAGGACCAAGAGACCCAGTACTTC. Its translation is CASSSPGQDQETQYF.

For this clonotype: A much larger clone lies a single base off, so this may be a read error. The chain is built from TRBV12-5 and TRBJ1-5; D ambiguous. Germline-derived CDR1 and CDR2 are LGHNT and FRNRAP. This CDR3 has 18 residues. Trimming took off 6 bases at V and 2 bases at J, with 23 bases between the two ends. CDR3 sequence: CASGIQIASALGNQPQHF. The CDR3 DNA sequence: TGTGCTAGTGGCATACAAATTGCTTCGGCACTGGGCAATCAGCCCCAGCATTTT.

This clonotype appeared a single time. The genes are TRBV11-2 and TRBJ1-6; the D is unclear. Germline values: CDR1 SGHAT, CDR2 FQNNGV. The CDR3 consists of 15 residues. V lost 1 base and J 9 bases, leaving 13 bases between the germline ends. The CDR3 DNA reads as TGTGCCAGCAGCTTAGGCCAGCCGAACGGTTCACCCCTCCACTTT. It yields the protein CASSLGQPNGSPLHF.

This clonotype was observed at least ten times. The chain carries TRBV7-3 and TRBJ1-1; D is uncertain. The V gene lost 1 base and the J gene lost 2 bases, with 5 bases spanning the gap. CDR1 is SGHTA, CDR2 FQGTGA, per germline. The CDR3 loop spans 13 amino acids. For the CDR3, the DNA is TGTGCCAGCAGCTTAATGGCTAACACTGAAGCTTTCTTT. Translation gives CASSLMANTEAFF.

With respect to this clonotype: A much larger clone lies a single base off, so this may be a read error. The CDR3 DNA reads as TGTGCCATCAGCAACCGCCTTTTCGAGCGGGACAATGAGCAGTACTTC. As protein: CAISNRLFERDNEQYF. The chain recombines TRBV10-3 with TRBJ2-5; TRBD2 is a possible D gene (7 bases). The V end was cut by 6 bases, the J end by 11 bases, with 28 bases between. CDR3 length: 16 amino acids. Germline V gene data show CDR1 as ENHRY and CDR2 as SYGVKD.

The chain combines TRBV24-1 with TRBJ2-3; TRBD1 matches at 9 bases. CDR3 length: 19 amino acids. J gave up 0 bases and V 3 bases, and 12 bases lay outside the gene matches. CDR1 and CDR2 from the germline V gene are KGHDR and SFDVKD. This chain's CDR3 is CATSDPPPGTGNSTDTQYF. The CDR3 DNA is TGTGCCACCAGTGATCCACCCCCTGGGACAGGGAATAGCACAGATACGCAGTATTTT.

As for this clonotype: A read error is possible here, since a much larger clone lies one base away. J is TRBJ1-4 and V is TRBV4-3; TRBD1 aligns across 8 bases. The CDR3 contains 12 residues. The germline CDR1 and CDR2 sequences are LGHNA and YSLEER. V shed 1 base, J shed 12 bases, and the junction held 1 base outside the gene matches. The CDR3 sequence is CASSQAQGELFF. Here the CDR3 DNA reads TGCGCCAGCAGCCAAGCACAGGGGGAACTGTTTTTT.

This clonotype was seen repeatedly, ten times or more. This sequence joins TRBV24-1 and TRBJ2-7; possible D gene TRBD2, 5 bases. Germline V gives CDR1 KGHDR, CDR2 SFDVKD. Trimming removed 7 bases at V and 2 bases at J, with 11 bases between. The CDR3 covers 13 residues. CDR3 protein: CATRGAATYEQYF. The CDR3 DNA is TGTGCCACCAGGGGAGCGGCGACCTACGAGCAGTACTTC.

J is TRBJ2-7 and V is TRBV7-3, with no clear D. The V and J ends lost 5 bases and 3 bases respectively, with 14 bases between them. CDR3 length: 14 amino acids. In germline, CDR1 is SGHTA, CDR2 FQGTGA. CDR3 amino acids: CASSPGPTDYEQYF. CDR3 nucleotide sequence: TGTGCCAGCAGCCCCGGGCCTACTGACTACGAGCAGTACTTC.

The CDR3 protein is CASRGGELAGAGELFF. CDR3 nucleotide sequence: TGTGCCAGCAGGGGAGGAGAGCTAGCGGGAGCCGGGGAGCTGTTTTTT. The rearrangement uses TRBV6-5 and TRBJ2-2; 10 bases agree with TRBD2. The germline CDR1 and CDR2 sequences are MNHEY and SVGAGI. Trimming took 6 bases from V and 6 from J; bases not matched to a gene: 10. The CDR3 is 16 amino acids.